The 30 T cell receptor beta chains in this list originate from one sample, sequenced in a study of blood T cell repertoires in COVID-19. Clones were read by immunoSEQ multiplex PCR, and TCRdb kept only the in-frame ones, dropping some. The sample lists about 150,000 clones, around nine tenths occurring once. Sequences were obtained from peripheral blood. Source of these receptors: a woman aged 70-85 years with acute or convalescent COVID-19.

The chain is built from TRBV30 and TRBJ2-7; 9 nucleotides align to TRBD1. With 0 bases clipped from V and 8 bases from J, the junction kept 5 bases outside the gene matches. CDR1 and CDR2 (germline): GTSNPN, SVGIG (reference sequence). This CDR3 has 13 amino acids. CDR3 nucleotides: TGTGCCTGGAGTGTACCGGGGACAGGGCAGCAGTACTTC. Protein: CAWSVPGTGQQYF.

The CDR3 bases are TGCGCCAGCAGCCAAGATCGGGACAGGGTTTCACCCCTCCACTTT. It specifies CASSQDRDRVSPLHF. The rearrangement uses TRBV4-3 and TRBJ1-6; 9 bases align to TRBD1. This CDR3 contains 15 residues. Germline lookup yields CDR1 LGHNA and CDR2 YSLEER. V lost 0 bases and J lost 9; bases outside the gene matches: 3.

CDR3 coding DNA: TGCGCCAGCAGCCTCCCATGGGGACAGGGTAGAAATGAGCAGTTCTTC. It specifies CASSLPWGQGRNEQFF. This chain links TRBV4-1 with TRBJ2-1, with 9 nucleotides matching TRBD1. V was clipped by 4 bases and J by 7 bases; unmatched bases: 11. Germline lookup yields CDR1 MGHRA and CDR2 YSYEKL. The CDR3 consists of 16 residues.

A single count supports this clone. V is TRBV5-1 and J is TRBJ2-2; D is perhaps TRBD1 (5 bases). Germline V gene lookup returns CDR1 SGHRS and CDR2 YFSETQ. The CDR3 covers 15 residues. V shed 4 bases and J shed 5 bases, with 15 bases lying between them. The CDR3 loop reads CASSPLRTTTGELFF. The CDR3 DNA reads TGCGCCAGCAGCCCCTTGAGGACAACAACCGGGGAGCTGTTTTTT.

V is TRBV12-3 or TRBV12-4 and J is TRBJ2-7, with 8 bases aligning to TRBD1. The CDR3 extends over 12 amino acids. With 6 bases clipped from V and 9 bases from J, the junction kept 7 bases outside the gene matches. The DNA for the CDR3 is TGTGCCAGCAGCCCGGACAGGGCTTGGCAGTACTTC. Its translation: CASSPDRAWQYF.

V is TRBV19 and J is TRBJ1-1; 8 positions match TRBD1. Germline lookup yields CDR1 LNHDA and CDR2 SQIVND (reference sequence). The J segment lost 6 bases and the V segment lost 3 bases, leaving 9 bases of the junction unmatched. CDR3 length: 15 residues. CDR3 region: CASSIRTGSAPEAFF. The CDR3 coding sequence is TGTGCCAGTAGTATTCGGACAGGGAGTGCCCCTGAAGCTTTCTTT.

In DNA form, the CDR3 reads TGTGCCAGCACCCCAGAGGGGGGCGGGGGTTTTACTGAAGCTTTCTTT. Translating gives CASTPEGGGGFTEAFF. The V and J genes are TRBV28 and TRBJ1-1, with a weak D call TRBD1 (6 bases). Between the trimmed V and J ends, which lost 7 bases and 5 bases, there was a span of 23 bases. The CDR3 spans 16 residues. CDR1 is MDHEN and CDR2 is SYDVKM in the germline V gene.

This chain links TRBV6-1 with TRBJ1-1; unclear D gene. Germline V gives CDR1 MNHNS, CDR2 SASEGT. CDR3 length: 15 residues. Between the trimmed V and J ends, which lost 0 bases and 3 bases, there was a span of 11 bases. The CDR3 loop reads CASSEAPGRYTEAFF. CDR3 nucleotide sequence: TGTGCCAGCAGTGAAGCCCCGGGGAGGTACACTGAAGCTTTCTTT.

This rearrangement joins TRBV30 to TRBJ2-2; D is unresolved. This CDR3 spans 14 amino acids. Germline V gene sequence: CDR1 GTSNPN, CDR2 SVGIG (reference sequence). V was pared by 0 bases and J by 2 bases, with 7 bases between. DNA for the CDR3: TGTGCCTGGAGTGTACGGGTAAACACCGGGGAGCTGTTTTTT. It is translated as CAWSVRVNTGELFF. The full variable domain, in which reference TRBV30 and TRBJ2-2 provide the parts outside the CDR3, is SQTIHQWPATLVQPVGSPLSLECTVEGTSNPNLYWYRQAAGRGLQLLFYSVGIGQISSEVPQNLSASRPQDRQFILSSKKLLLSDSGFYLCAWSVRVNTGELFFGEGSRLTVL.

CDR3 sequence reads: CASSLGRTNTEAFF. The CDR3 DNA sequence: TGTGCCAGCAGCTTGGGCAGAACGAACACTGAAGCTTTCTTT. The chain joins TRBV7-2 to TRBJ1-1; unclear D gene. This CDR3 region has 14 residues. Trimming removed 3 bases from V and 1 base from J, with 9 bases in between. The germline V gene encodes CDR1 SGHTA and CDR2 FQGNSA.

The V call is TRBV28, the J call TRBJ1-6, with 8 positions matching TRBD1. Germline CDR1 is MDHEN and CDR2 is SYDVKM. J lost 5 bases, V lost 1 base, and 7 bases had no gene match. The CDR3 runs to 17 residues. CDR3 in DNA: TGTGCCAGCAGTTTATTTGCGACAGGGGTTAATAATTCACCCCTCCACTTT. Its translation: CASSLFATGVNNSPLHF.

V and J are TRBV5-1 and TRBJ1-6; D is uncertain. Germline V gene lookup returns CDR1 SGHRS and CDR2 YFSETQ. Trimming took 2 bases from V and 0 from J, leaving 15 bases between them. The CDR3 loop spans 18 amino acids. The CDR3: CASSFFGVRSSYNSPLHF. The CDR3 DNA follows: TGCGCCAGCAGCTTCTTCGGGGTCCGCAGCTCCTATAATTCACCCCTCCACTTT. The variable domain in full, completed from reference TRBV5-1 and TRBJ1-6, reads KAGVTQTPRYLIKTRGQQVTLSCSPISGHRSVSWYQQTPGQGLQFLFEYFSETQRNKGNFPGRFSGRQFSNSRSEMNVSTLELGDSALYLCASSFFGVRSSYNSPLHFGNGTRLTVT.

The CDR3 spells CASSVRDPPDTQYF. CDR3 nucleotide sequence: TGTGCCAGCAGTGTACGGGATCCACCAGATACGCAGTATTTT. This sequence joins TRBV2 and TRBJ2-3; possible D gene TRBD2, 5 bases. This CDR3 has 14 amino acids. V lost 4 bases and J lost 4, with 12 bases in between. Germline V CDR1 and CDR2: SNHLY, FYNNEI.

This chain uses TRBV29-1 with TRBJ2-3, with 9 bases matching TRBD1. The CDR3 length is 13 residues. CDR1 and CDR2 from the germline V gene are SQVTM and ANQGSEA. With 5 bases clipped from V and 3 bases from J, the junction kept 3 bases outside the gene matches. CDR3 amino acids: CSVWTGETDTQYF. The CDR3 nucleotides read TGCAGCGTTTGGACAGGGGAAACAGATACGCAGTATTTT.

This chain uses TRBV7-2 with TRBJ1-4; 7 bases match TRBD1. The CDR3 has 14 amino acids. Per the germline V gene, CDR1 is SGHTA and CDR2 is FQGNSA. V lost 5 bases and J lost 3; bases outside the gene matches: 3. The CDR3 DNA follows: TGTGCCAGCAGCGAGACAGGGCCTAATGAAAAACTGTTTTTT. It specifies CASSETGPNEKLFF.

The genes are TRBV5-1 and TRBJ1-1; 9 nucleotides line up with TRBD1. The CDR3 is made up of 16 amino acids. V lost 0 bases and J lost 5; bases outside the gene matches: 8. Germline CDR1 is SGHRS and CDR2 is YFSETQ. The DNA of the CDR3 is TGCGCCAGCAGCTTGGTGGGACAGGGATCGGGAACTGAAGCTTTCTTT. It codes for CASSLVGQGSGTEAFF.

The chain uses TRBV7-6 and TRBJ1-1; unclear D gene. Germline V gene data show CDR1 as SGHVS and CDR2 as FNYEAQ. V lost 2 bases, J lost 1 base, and 23 bases lay in between. The CDR3 extends over 19 amino acids. CDR3 DNA sequence: TGTGCCAGCAGCTTACCAAACCTTAAGGCCGGGAAGTGGAACACTGAAGCTTTCTTT. It specifies CASSLPNLKAGKWNTEAFF. The variable domain in full, with the rest retrieved from reference TRBV7-6 and TRBJ1-1, is GAGVSQSPRYKVTKRGQDVALRCDPISGHVSLYWYRQALGQGPEFLTYFNYEAQQDKSGLPNDRFSAERPEGSISTLTIQRTEQRDSAMYRCASSLPNLKAGKWNTEAFFGQGTRLTVV.

This clone was counted a few times. The chain joins TRBV6-5 to TRBJ1-3, with 8 bases identical to TRBD1. There are 14 residues in the CDR3. V trimming: 11 bases; J trimming: 7 bases; junction bases outside the gene matches: 13. Germline V gives CDR1 MNHEY, CDR2 SVGAGI. The CDR3 loop is CAGVSGGGGNTIYF. As DNA, the CDR3 is TGTGCCGGCGTCTCAGGGGGCGGTGGTAACACCATATATTTT.

The chain couples TRBV18 to TRBJ1-1; the D gene is possibly TRBD1 (6 bases). V was trimmed by 6 bases and J by 1 base, leaving 12 bases between them. Germline V CDR1 and CDR2: KGHSH, LQKENI. This CDR3 spans 14 amino acids. CDR3 bases: TGTGCCAGCTCGCAGGGACAAAAGAACACTGAAGCTTTCTTT. This codes for CASSQGQKNTEAFF.

This sequence joins TRBV7-9 and TRBJ1-2; 8 bases align to TRBD1. J lost 6 bases, V lost 2 bases, and 8 bases had no gene match. This CDR3 spans 15 amino acids. Germline loops: CDR1 SEHNR, CDR2 FQNEAQ (reference sequence). The CDR3 loop reads CASSLQTGEGHGYTF. In DNA, the CDR3 is TGTGCCAGCAGCTTACAGACAGGGGAGGGCCATGGCTACACCTTC.

This clone was seen only a few times. The same CDR3 can be traced to other DNA sequences in this sample. J is TRBJ2-2 and V is TRBV7-2; perhaps TRBD1 as D (6 bases). The germline V and J ends were trimmed by 0 bases and 6 bases, with 17 bases remaining between them. Germline CDR1 and CDR2: SGHTA and FQGNSA. CDR3 length: 17 amino acids. The CDR3 DNA is TGTGCCAGCAGCTTAGCGAGACCCACAGGGCGGTCCGGGGAGCTGTTTTTT. Residues: CASSLARPTGRSGELFF.

This clone was counted a single time. Here the CDR3 DNA reads TGCGCCAGCAGCCTAGGTAGATTGGACACCGGGGAGCTGTTTTTT. Its translation: CASSLGRLDTGELFF. The chain combines TRBV5-1 with TRBJ2-2, with unresolved D. The CDR3 extends over 15 amino acids. Germline assignment: CDR1 SGHRS and CDR2 YFSETQ. V dropped 4 bases and J dropped 3 bases, with 13 bases sitting between them.

The V gene is TRBV7-2, the J gene TRBJ1-1; 8 bases align to TRBD1. CDR1 and CDR2 from the germline V gene are SGHTA and FQGNSA. This CDR3 comprises 12 residues. Unmatched junction bases numbered 1, after V lost 5 bases and J lost 5 bases. CDR3 in amino acids: CASSRTGTEAFF. The CDR3 coding sequence is TGTGCCAGCAGCCGGACAGGGACTGAAGCTTTCTTT. Full variable domain (outside the CDR3, taken from reference TRBV7-2 and TRBJ1-1): GAGVSQSPSNKVTEKGKDVELRCDPISGHTALYWYRQSLGQGLEFLIYFQGNSAPDKSGLPSDRFSAERTGGSVSTLTIQRTQQEDSAVYLCASSRTGTEAFFGQGTRLTVV.

V gene TRBV4-2 combines with J gene TRBJ1-3; 7 positions match TRBD1. Germline V gene data show CDR1 as LGHNA and CDR2 as YNFKEQ. The CDR3 totals 17 residues. V shed 4 bases and J 1 base; nucleotides not matched to a gene: 10. CDR3 amino acids: CASSRNDRVFSGNTIYF. CDR3 DNA: TGTGCCAGCAGCCGAAACGACAGGGTCTTTTCTGGAAACACCATATATTTT.

The chain joins TRBV20-1 to TRBJ1-1; D gene unclear. This CDR3 contains 11 residues. V lost 5 bases, J lost 2 bases, and 6 bases lay in between. Germline CDR1 DFQATT, CDR2 SNEGSKA (reference sequence). The CDR3 DNA follows: TGCAGTGCTCAGTATAACACTGAAGCTTTCTTT. It codes for CSAQYNTEAFF.

This rearrangement joins TRBV28 to TRBJ1-6; D possibly corresponds to TRBD1 (6 bases). Looked up from germline, CDR1 is MDHEN and CDR2 is SYDVKM. Deletions cut 8 bases from V and 10 bases from J, with 15 bases between. CDR3 length equals 13 residues. This CDR3 reads CASSRQVVSPLHF. The CDR3 coding sequence is TGTGCCAGCTCACGACAGGTAGTGTCACCCCTCCACTTT.

V gene TRBV6-2 or TRBV6-3 combines with J gene TRBJ1-2; the D gene is possibly TRBD1 (5 bases). With 3 bases removed from V and 6 bases from J, the gap between germline ends came to 14 bases. This CDR3 region has 14 residues. Germline CDR1 MNHEY, CDR2 SVGEGT. The CDR3 loop reads CASSYSGRANGYTF. Here the CDR3 DNA reads TGTGCCAGCAGTTATAGCGGCAGGGCAAATGGCTACACCTTC.

V gene TRBV19 combines with J gene TRBJ1-1, with TRBD1 identical over 7 bases. The V segment lost 7 bases and the J segment 1 base; nucleotides outside the gene matches: 18. CDR1 and CDR2 from the germline V gene are LNHDA and SQIVND (reference sequence). There are 18 residues in the CDR3. The DNA for the CDR3 is TGTGCCAGTAACACCGCAATACGGGGACAGACTAAGAACACTGAAGCTTTCTTT. Residues: CASNTAIRGQTKNTEAFF.

CDR3 in DNA: TGTGCCAGCAGCCAAGATCGGCTAGCGGGGGGGATGAACACCGGGGAGCTGTTTTTT. Its translation: CASSQDRLAGGMNTGELFF. The chain uses TRBV4-2 and TRBJ2-2; 12 bases map to TRBD2. The CDR3 contains 19 residues. Germline CDR1 reads LGHNA; CDR2 reads YNFKEQ. Trimming took 0 bases from V and 1 from J; bases not matched to a gene: 6.

The chain recombines TRBV3-1 (or the pseudogene TRBV3-2) with TRBJ1-6; TRBD1 might be the D (5 bases). The CDR3 covers 16 residues. V was trimmed by 0 bases and J by 8 bases, leaving 14 bases between them. The germline V gene has CDR1 LGHDT and CDR2 YNNKEL (reference sequence). This chain's CDR3 is CASSQEPGLQDSPLHF. CDR3 bases: TGTGCCAGCAGCCAAGAACCAGGGCTCCAGGATTCACCCCTCCACTTT.